These 16 T cell receptor beta chains share one sample of origin, sequenced in a study of shared clonotypes between healthy human individuals. Only in-frame clones appear in the TCRdb table, and some are missing; sequencing was by immunoSEQ multiplex PCR. The sample has some 470,000 clones; approximately 80% are singletons. The specimen sequenced was PBMCs. These receptors originate from a woman between 40 and 50 years old in good health. Some clones in this sample may be carry-over from other donors' samples.

The chain has TRBV15 and TRBJ2-2; D perhaps matches TRBD1 (6 bases). From germline, CDR1 is LNHNV and CDR2 YYDKDF (reference sequence). V lost 5 bases and J lost 6, with 13 bases in between. The CDR3 runs 14 residues. CDR3 in DNA: TGTGCCACCAGCTCCAGGGGTATGGCCGGGGAGCTGTTTTTT. This codes for CATSSRGMAGELFF. The complete variable domain, with remaining parts taken from reference TRBV15 and TRBJ2-2, reads DAMVIQNPRYQVTQFGKPVTLSCSQTLNHNVMYWYQQKSSQAPKLLFHYYDKDFNNEADTPDNFQSRRPNTSFCFLDIRSPGLGDTAMYLCATSSRGMAGELFFGEGSRLTVL.

The rearrangement links TRBV6-1 to TRBJ1-2, with unresolved D. The CDR3 runs to 15 residues. Germline values: CDR1 MNHNS, CDR2 SASEGT. V was pared by 1 base and J by 4 bases, with 13 bases between. CDR3 in DNA: TGTGCCAGCAGTGAAGGTCCCGGTGCCCCCTATGGCTACACCTTC. Its translation is CASSEGPGAPYGYTF.

This clone showed up many times. Distinct nucleotide sequences in the sample also encode this CDR3. V gene TRBV2 combines with J gene TRBJ1-5; D unresolved. Trimming left V 6 bases short and J 2 bases short, with 8 bases between. The CDR3 is 13 residues long. Germline V gene sequence: CDR1 SNHLY, CDR2 FYNNEI. The CDR3 protein is CASSAEGNQPQHF. The CDR3, as DNA: TGTGCCAGCAGCGCGGAAGGCAATCAGCCCCAGCATTTT. The whole variable domain, filled in from reference TRBV2 and TRBJ1-5, reads EPEVTQTPSHQVTQMGQEVILRCVPISNHLYFYWYRQILGQKVEFLVSFYNNEISEKSEIFDDQFSVERPDGSNFTLKIRSTKLEDSAMYFCASSAEGNQPQHFGDGTRLSIL.

On this clone: Being one base from a much bigger clone, this may be a read error. This chain links TRBV30 with TRBJ2-7, with no clear D. The CDR3 has 14 amino acids. V was clipped by 2 bases and J by 4 bases, with 15 bases between them. Germline V gene sequence: CDR1 GTSNPN, CDR2 SVGIG (reference sequence). CDR3 loop: CAWSNPILCYEQYF. In nucleotides, the CDR3 is TGTGCCTGGAGTAATCCCATACTTTGTTACGAGCAGTACTTC.

The chain's CDR3 is CASGLAGSYEQYF. CDR3 DNA sequence: TGTGCCTCCGGGCTAGCGGGCTCCTACGAGCAGTACTTC. This sequence joins TRBV10-3 and TRBJ2-7, with 8 bases matching TRBD2. The CDR3 sequence is 13 residues long. The J segment lost 0 bases and the V segment lost 11 bases, leaving 6 bases of the junction unmatched. In germline, CDR1 is ENHRY, CDR2 SYGVKD.

The DNA of the CDR3 is TGTGCCAGCAACCCAGGGAACAATGAGCAGTTCTTC. This translates into CASNPGNNEQFF. The chain is built from TRBV7-2 and TRBJ2-1, with TRBD1 as a possible D gene (5 bases). The CDR3 is 12 amino acids. Germline CDR1 SGHTA, CDR2 FQGNSA. V was cut by 7 bases and J by 5 bases, with 9 bases left in between. Supplemented by reference TRBV7-2 and TRBJ2-1, the full variable domain reads GAGVSQSPSNKVTEKGKDVELRCDPISGHTALYWYRQSLGQGLEFLIYFQGNSAPDKSGLPSDRFSAERTGGSVSTLTIQRTQQEDSAVYLCASNPGNNEQFFGPGTRLTVL.

This rearrangement joins TRBV29-1 to TRBJ1-4; TRBD1 is a possible D gene (6 bases). Trimming cost V 8 bases and J 0 bases, with 13 bases left between them. The CDR3 length is 14 residues. The germline gives CDR1 SQVTM, CDR2 ANQGSEA. The CDR3 sequence is CSTRDTATNEKLFF. Here the CDR3 DNA reads TGCAGCACACGGGACACAGCAACTAATGAAAAACTGTTTTTT.

This clone was seen more than once but under ten times. This chain joins TRBV7-9 and TRBJ1-4; a possible D gene is TRBD1 (6 bases). CDR3 length: 18 residues. CDR1 and CDR2 (germline): SEHNR, FQNEAQ (reference sequence). V was trimmed by 3 bases and J by 7 bases, leaving 24 bases between them. The CDR3, as DNA: TGTGCCAGCAGCTTCGACAGGTCAGGGTTTAGGGGCGCTGAAAAACTGTTTTTT. It encodes CASSFDRSGFRGAEKLFF.

This clone was detected a few times. CDR3 sequence: CASFGNYGYTF. DNA of the CDR3: TGTGCCAGCTTCGGTAACTATGGCTACACCTTC. The chain uses TRBV28 and TRBJ1-2; no definite D call. Germline values: CDR1 MDHEN, CDR2 SYDVKM. Trimming removed 8 bases from V and 1 base from J, with 5 bases in between. This CDR3 is 11 amino acids long.

The J gene is TRBJ2-3, the V gene TRBV13; TRBD1 matches at 9 bases. J gave up 3 bases and V 5 bases, and 9 bases lay outside the gene matches. This CDR3 has 16 amino acids. The germline gives CDR1 PRHDT, CDR2 FYEKMQ (reference sequence). The CDR3: CASSPSGDRATDTQYF. Written as DNA, the CDR3 is TGTGCCAGCAGCCCGAGCGGGGACAGGGCGACAGATACGCAGTATTTT.

The V and J genes are TRBV7-3 and TRBJ2-2; D ambiguous. Trimming removed 5 bases from V and 1 base from J, with 8 bases in between. The CDR3 extends over 14 amino acids. CDR1 is SGHTA and CDR2 is FQGTGA in the germline V gene. The CDR3 loop is CASSPRQNTGELFF. The CDR3 DNA follows: TGTGCCAGCAGCCCTCGACAGAACACCGGGGAGCTGTTTTTT.

This clone turned up a few times. The V and J genes are TRBV7-6 and TRBJ2-1; 12 positions match TRBD2. Germline CDR1 is SGHVS and CDR2 is FNYEAQ. The CDR3 contains 15 residues. Losses at the gene ends were 6 bases for V and 4 bases for J; bases not matched to a gene: 4. CDR3 amino acids: CASSSGTSGYNEQFF. Written as DNA, the CDR3 is TGTGCCAGCAGTTCCGGGACTAGCGGGTACAATGAGCAGTTCTTC. Supplemented by reference TRBV7-6 and TRBJ2-1, the full variable domain reads GAGVSQSPRYKVTKRGQDVALRCDPISGHVSLYWYRQALGQGPEFLTYFNYEAQQDKSGLPNDRFSAERPEGSISTLTIQRTEQRDSAMYRCASSSGTSGYNEQFFGPGTRLTVL.

The V and J genes are TRBV7-8 and TRBJ1-4; TRBD1 might be the D (6 bases). V was shortened by 5 bases and J by 3 bases, with 13 bases between the two germline ends. The germline V gene encodes CDR1 SGHVS and CDR2 FQNEAQ. This CDR3 spans 15 amino acids. CDR3 amino acids: CASSAYRVANEKLFF. CDR3 DNA: TGTGCCAGCAGCGCCTACAGGGTAGCTAATGAAAAACTGTTTTTT.

The rearrangement joins TRBV18 to TRBJ2-7; 9 bases fit TRBD1. Germline-derived CDR1 and CDR2 are KGHSH and LQKENI. Trimming removed 6 bases from V and 6 bases from J; junction bases left unmatched: 15. The CDR3 has 16 residues. CDR3 protein: CASSGEAAGQGSEQYF. The CDR3 DNA sequence: TGTGCCAGCTCGGGGGAAGCCGCGGGACAGGGCAGCGAGCAGTACTTC.

V and J are TRBV4-1 and TRBJ2-1; D is ambiguous. V lost 4 bases and J 0 bases, leaving 10 bases between the germline ends. Germline CDR1 MGHRA, CDR2 YSYEKL. The CDR3 has 15 amino acids. The CDR3 spells CASSPQVGSYNEQFF. In nucleotides, the CDR3 is TGCGCCAGCAGCCCCCAGGTAGGCTCCTACAATGAGCAGTTCTTC.

This sequence joins TRBV9 and TRBJ1-1; the D is unclear. The V gene's germline CDR1 is SGDLS and CDR2 YYNGEE. The V end lost 3 bases, the J end lost 1 base, and 10 bases lay between the germline ends. CDR3 size: 14 residues. Written as DNA, the CDR3 is TGTGCCAGCAGCGGCACACGAGGGAACACTGAAGCTTTCTTT. Translation: CASSGTRGNTEAFF. The full variable domain, its missing parts supplied by reference TRBV9 and TRBJ1-1, is DSGVTQTPKHLITATGQRVTLRCSPRSGDLSVYWYQQSLDQGLQFLIQYYNGEERAKGNILERFSAQQFPDLHSELNLSSLELGDSALYFCASSGTRGNTEAFFGQGTRLTVV.